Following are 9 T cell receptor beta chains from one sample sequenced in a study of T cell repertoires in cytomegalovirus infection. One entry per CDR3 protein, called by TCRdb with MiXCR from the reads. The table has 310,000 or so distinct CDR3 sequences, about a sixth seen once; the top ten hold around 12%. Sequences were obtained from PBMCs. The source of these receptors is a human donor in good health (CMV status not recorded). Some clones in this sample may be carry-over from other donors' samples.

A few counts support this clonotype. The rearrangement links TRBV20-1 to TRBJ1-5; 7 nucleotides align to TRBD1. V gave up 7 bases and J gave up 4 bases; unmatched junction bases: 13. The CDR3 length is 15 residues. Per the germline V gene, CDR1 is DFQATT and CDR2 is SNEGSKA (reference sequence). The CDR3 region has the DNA TGCAGTGTTAGCAGGAGGGGGCTTGGAAATCAGCCCCAGCATTTT. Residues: CSVSRRGLGNQPQHF.

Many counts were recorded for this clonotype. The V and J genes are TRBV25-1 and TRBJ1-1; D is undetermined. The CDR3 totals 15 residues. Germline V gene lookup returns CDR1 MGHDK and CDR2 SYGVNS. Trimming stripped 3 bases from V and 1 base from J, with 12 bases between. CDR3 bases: TGTGCCAGCAGTGACGGGATGGGTTGGAACACTGAAGCTTTCTTT. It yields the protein CASSDGMGWNTEAFF.

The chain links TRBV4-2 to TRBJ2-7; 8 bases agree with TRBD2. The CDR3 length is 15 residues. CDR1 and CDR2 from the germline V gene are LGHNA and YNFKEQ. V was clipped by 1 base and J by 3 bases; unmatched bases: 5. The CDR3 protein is CASSQANSGVYEQYF. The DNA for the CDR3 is TGTGCCAGCAGCCAAGCGAATAGCGGGGTCTACGAGCAGTACTTC.

CDR3 residues: CASRGTSTETQYF. CDR3 DNA: TGTGCCAGCAGGGGGACTAGCACAGAGACCCAGTACTTC. This rearrangement joins TRBV12-3 or TRBV12-4 to TRBJ2-5, with 9 nucleotides matching TRBD2. V shed 6 bases, J shed 4 bases, and the junction held 3 bases outside the gene matches. CDR3 size: 13 residues.

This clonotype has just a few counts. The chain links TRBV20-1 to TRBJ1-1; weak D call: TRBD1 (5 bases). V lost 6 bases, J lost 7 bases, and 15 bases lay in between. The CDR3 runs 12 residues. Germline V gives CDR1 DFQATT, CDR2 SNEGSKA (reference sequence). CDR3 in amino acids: CSAHGRDHEAFF. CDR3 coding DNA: TGCAGTGCCCATGGCAGGGATCATGAAGCTTTCTTT.

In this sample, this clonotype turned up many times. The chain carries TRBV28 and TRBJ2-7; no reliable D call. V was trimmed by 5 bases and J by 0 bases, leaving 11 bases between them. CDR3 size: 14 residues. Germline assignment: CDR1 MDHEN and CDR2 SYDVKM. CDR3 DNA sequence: TGTGCCAGCAGTCTCGATGTTTCCTCCTACGAGCAGTACTTC. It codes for CASSLDVSSYEQYF.

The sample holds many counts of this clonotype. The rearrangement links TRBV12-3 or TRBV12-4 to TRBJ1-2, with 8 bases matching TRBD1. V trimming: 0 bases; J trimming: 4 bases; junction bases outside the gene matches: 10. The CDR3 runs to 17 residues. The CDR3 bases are TGTGCCAGCAGTTTAGCGCGGGTGTCAGGGGGCGCCTATGGCTACACCTTC. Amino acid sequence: CASSLARVSGGAYGYTF.

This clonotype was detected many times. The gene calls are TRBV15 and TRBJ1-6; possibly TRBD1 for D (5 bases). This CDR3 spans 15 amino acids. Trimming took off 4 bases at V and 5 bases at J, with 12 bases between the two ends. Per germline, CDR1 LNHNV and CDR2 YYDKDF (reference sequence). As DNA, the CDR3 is TGTGCCACCAGCACAACGGGGGATAATAATTCACCCCTCCACTTT. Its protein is CATSTTGDNNSPLHF.

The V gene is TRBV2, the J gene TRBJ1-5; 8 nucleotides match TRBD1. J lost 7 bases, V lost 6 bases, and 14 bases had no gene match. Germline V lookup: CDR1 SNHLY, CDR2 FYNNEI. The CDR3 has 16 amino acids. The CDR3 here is CASSRIGQGFPQPQHF. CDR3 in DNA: TGTGCCAGCAGCAGAATCGGACAGGGTTTTCCACAGCCCCAGCATTTT.